These T cell receptor beta chains were read from a single sample in a study of cytomegalovirus exposure and HLA in healthy donors. Some clones are missing from TCRdb's copy, which holds only in-frame ones; the method was immunoSEQ multiplex PCR. The sample carries some 120,000 clones, 65% to 75% recorded once. Material: PBMCs. These TCRs come from a woman in her forties or fifties in good health and CMV-seropositive. The CDR3 runs from the conserved cysteine through the conserved F or W. D genes are given only for firm matches. Clone size is stated in some rows and not others, as once, few, many or a class when expanded.

V,size,D,J,CDR3,DNA
TRBV6-1,once,.,TRBJ1-6,CASSEVQVHSPLHF,TGTGCCAGCAGTGAAGTACAGGTCCATTCACCCCTCCACTTT
TRBV9,.,TRBD1,TRBJ2-1,CASSDQTGGRIGSYNEQFF,TGTGCCAGCAGCGACCAGACAGGGGGCAGAATCGGGTCCTACAATGAGCAGTTCTTC
TRBV7-9,.,TRBD1,TRBJ1-4,CASSLGQGGEKLFF,TGTGCCAGCAGCTTAGGACAGGGGGGTGAAAAACTGTTTTTT
TRBV18,few,.,TRBJ1-4,CASSEGHFNEKLFF,TGTGCCAGCTCCGAGGGACACTTTAATGAAAAACTGTTTTTT
TRBV30,.,.,TRBJ2-6,CAWTHFPTVWKSSGANVLTF,TGTGCCTGGACCCATTTCCCGACAGTTTGGAAGAGCTCTGGGGCCAACGTCCTGACTTTC
TRBV5-4,.,TRBD2,TRBJ2-3,CASSLETSGGYTQYF,TGTGCCAGCAGCCTCGAGACTAGCGGGGGTTATACGCAGTATTTT
TRBV13,.,TRBD1,TRBJ2-7,CASSKGQSYEQYF,TGTGCCAGCAGCAAGGGACAGTCCTACGAGCAGTACTTC
TRBV14,.,.,TRBJ1-1,CASSQGQGANTEAFF,TGTGCCAGCAGCCAAGGGCAGGGTGCAAACACTGAAGCTTTCTTT
TRBV10-2,many,TRBD1,TRBJ2-2,CASSGSGGTGELFF,TGCGCCAGCAGTGGCTCAGGGGGCACCGGGGAGCTGTTTTTT
TRBV19,few,.,TRBJ1-2,CASVGGTGLDGGYTF,TGTGCCAGTGTAGGAGGAACGGGTTTGGATGGGGGCTACACCTTC
TRBV6-1,.,.,TRBJ2-5,CASKLQETQYF,TGTGCCAGCAAACTCCAAGAGACCCAGTACTTC
TRBV15,.,.,TRBJ1-4,CATSRGDINEKLFF,TGTGCCACCAGCAGAGGGGACATAAATGAAAAACTGTTTTTT